Each of the 10 T cell receptor beta chains below was sequenced from the same sample in a study of cytomegalovirus exposure and HLA in healthy donors. PCR used 60 Vbeta primers and 13 Jbeta primers. Generated by immunoSEQ multiplex PCR, the TCRdb table keeps only in-frame clones and is missing some. The profile shows fewer than 200,000 clones, about 10% of them singletons. The sequenced sample consisted of PBMCs. The source is a woman aged 30 to 39 in good health and CMV-seropositive.

This clone was seen only a few times. V usage is TRBV27 and J usage is TRBJ1-2; a possible D gene is TRBD1 (5 bases). Trimming took off 4 bases at V and 3 bases at J, with 12 bases between the two ends. This CDR3 has 14 residues. Germline assignment: CDR1 MNHEY and CDR2 SMNVEV (reference sequence). This chain's CDR3 is CASSSPTGDYGYTF. In nucleotides, the CDR3 is TGTGCCAGCAGTTCTCCGACGGGGGACTATGGCTACACCTTC.

The rearrangement links TRBV5-4 to TRBJ1-2; the D is unclear. CDR3 length equals 14 residues. Germline CDR1 SGHNT, CDR2 YYREEE (reference sequence). Trimming shortened V by 5 bases and J by 4 bases, and 15 bases separated the two germline ends. The CDR3 nucleotides read TGTGCCAGCAGTCCATTCCAGGATCTCTATGGCTACACCTTC. It specifies CASSPFQDLYGYTF.

The V gene is TRBV4-1, the J gene TRBJ1-1; D unclear. With 4 bases removed from V and 7 bases from J, the gap between germline ends came to 7 bases. CDR1 is MGHRA and CDR2 is YSYEKL in the germline V gene. This CDR3 spans 11 amino acids. CDR3 in DNA: TGCGCCAGCAGCCCCGAGAGTGAAGCTTTCTTT. Its protein is CASSPESEAFF.

This clone was detected a few times. V gene TRBV27 combines with J gene TRBJ2-5; D unresolved. Between the trimmed V and J ends, which lost 5 bases and 0 bases, there was a span of 10 bases. The length of the CDR3 is 14 residues. The V gene's germline CDR1 is MNHEY and CDR2 SMNVEV (reference sequence). CDR3 nucleotide sequence: TGTGCCAGCAGTGTAAATGACAACCAAGAGACCCAGTACTTC. Translated, it gives CASSVNDNQETQYF.

V and J are TRBV6-4 and TRBJ2-3; 7 bases are a match to TRBD2. Germline V gene sequence: CDR1 MRHNA, CDR2 SNTAGT. This CDR3 is 14 amino acids long. V lost 4 bases, J lost 3 bases, and 4 bases stayed unmatched. The CDR3 DNA reads as TGTGCCAGCAGTGTAACTAGCGCTACAGATACGCAGTATTTT. It specifies CASSVTSATDTQYF.

This clone came up a few times. The rearrangement links TRBV6-1 to TRBJ1-1, with TRBD1 matching over 9 bases. Germline values: CDR1 MNHNS, CDR2 SASEGT. The CDR3 is 15 amino acids. Unmatched junction bases numbered 9, after V lost 6 bases and J lost 4 bases. CDR3 loop: CASRGSGTGFTEAFF. In nucleotides, the CDR3 is TGTGCCAGCAGAGGGTCCGGGACAGGGTTCACTGAAGCTTTCTTT.

A few counts support this clone. The rearrangement joins TRBV27 to TRBJ2-7; D perhaps matches TRBD1 (6 bases). V gave up 5 bases and J gave up 6 bases, with 14 bases separating them. This CDR3 region has 13 residues. Germline V gene data show CDR1 as MNHEY and CDR2 as SMNVEV (reference sequence). The CDR3 DNA reads as TGTGCCAGCAGTCCAAACAGGGTGCTCGAGCAGTACTTC. Its protein is CASSPNRVLEQYF.

This clone turned up a few times. The J gene is TRBJ2-4, the V gene TRBV5-1, with 8 bases lining up with TRBD2. The V segment lost 4 bases and the J segment 9 bases; nucleotides outside the gene matches: 9. The CDR3 runs to 14 residues. CDR1 and CDR2 (germline): SGHRS, YFSETQ. The CDR3 DNA reads as TGCGCCAGCAGCCAACTAGGACTAGCCAGCATTCAGTACTTC. Translating it yields CASSQLGLASIQYF.

In its sample, this clone was seen a few times. The rearrangement links TRBV4-1 to TRBJ1-1; 7 bases map to TRBD1. With 6 bases clipped from V and 13 bases from J, the junction kept 17 bases outside the gene matches. Germline CDR1 and CDR2: MGHRA and YSYEKL. This CDR3 has 14 residues. In DNA form, the CDR3 reads TGCGCCAGCAGTCGTACAGGGGCCGCTATTAAGGGTTTCTTT. It encodes CASSRTGAAIKGFF.

This clone was seen more than once but under ten times. The rearrangement uses TRBV5-1 and TRBJ2-3, with 8 bases that match TRBD2. V shed 2 bases and J 5 bases; nucleotides not matched to a gene: 10. Germline V gives CDR1 SGHRS, CDR2 YFSETQ. The CDR3 loop spans 16 amino acids. This CDR3 reads CASSFIAGSSLDTQYF. CDR3 in DNA: TGCGCCAGCAGCTTTATAGCGGGATCCTCGTTAGATACGCAGTATTTT.